This TCR beta chain was profiled in a study of T cells expressing NK-cell markers. The CDR3 consists of 12 residues. Germline CDR1 reads MNHEY; CDR2 reads SVGAGI. One entry per CDR3 protein, without DNA, is what TCRdb gives after re-calling the 5' RACE reads. This sample's table reports over 250,000 distinct CDR3 sequences. This chain joins TRBV6-5 and TRBJ1-2; TCRdb gives TRBD1 as the D gene, but with no DNA this cannot be confirmed. The receptor was isolated from a woman between 18 and 75 years old in good health. Input material: blood T cells: a sorted CD56 or NKG2C T cell subset, CD4+ or CD8+ T cells, or bulk PBMC T cells (not recorded which). The CDR3 sequence: CATGTSNYGYTF.